One sample yielded the 25 T cell receptor beta chains listed below, sequenced in a study of blood T cell repertoires in COVID-19. Repertoires were generated with immunoSEQ multiplex PCR, while TCRdb's copy carries only in-frame clones and drops some. Among about 36,000 clones listed, approximately 86% were seen once. The source material was peripheral blood. The source is a human donor in a cohort sampled during active COVID-19.

The chain employs TRBV14 and TRBJ2-1; D is undetermined. CDR1 SGHDN and CDR2 FVKESK come from the germline V gene. Trimming stripped 5 bases from V and 12 bases from J, with 14 bases between. This CDR3 is built from 12 residues. CDR3: CASSKEWRPQFF. CDR3 sequence (DNA): TGTGCCAGCAGCAAGGAGTGGAGACCGCAGTTCTTC. Full variable domain (missing parts from reference TRBV14 and TRBJ2-1): EAGVTQFPSHSVIEKGQTVTLRCDPISGHDNLYWYRRVMGKEIKFLLHFVKESKQDESGMPNNRFLAERTGGTYSTLKVQPAELEDSGVYFCASSKEWRPQFFGPGTRLTVL.

The V call is TRBV2, the J call TRBJ1-1; 8 positions agree with TRBD1. Germline loops: CDR1 SNHLY, CDR2 FYNNEI. CDR3 size: 15 residues. V trimming: 6 bases; J trimming: 1 base; junction bases outside the gene matches: 7. CDR3 sequence reads: CASSPVTGENTEAFF. As DNA, the CDR3 is TGTGCCAGCAGCCCCGTGACAGGGGAGAACACTGAAGCTTTCTTT.

The chain uses TRBV5-6 and TRBJ2-7; no firm D call. Trimming removed 2 bases from V and 3 bases from J, with 12 bases in between. This CDR3 is built from 14 residues. Germline CDR1 reads SGHDT; CDR2 reads YYEEEE. Here the CDR3 reads CASSLATENYEQYF. For the CDR3, the DNA is TGTGCCAGCAGCTTAGCGACTGAGAACTACGAGCAGTACTTC.

This chain joins TRBV10-1 and TRBJ2-7, with D unclear. V lost 5 bases to trimming and J lost 4 bases, with 3 bases between them. This CDR3 contains 10 residues. Germline V gene sequence: CDR1 WNHNN, CDR2 SYGVQD (reference sequence). The CDR3 spells CASSLYEQYF. CDR3 coding DNA: TGCGCCAGCAGTCTGTACGAGCAGTACTTC.

The chain uses TRBV28 and TRBJ2-5; 7 nucleotides agree with TRBD1. Germline V lookup: CDR1 MDHEN, CDR2 SYDVKM. CDR3 length: 16 amino acids. The ends lost 4 bases at V and 5 bases at J; junction bases unmatched: 13. CDR3 protein: CASSSRSRGPVETQYF. The CDR3 nucleotides read TGTGCCAGCAGTTCCCGATCAAGGGGGCCGGTGGAGACCCAGTACTTC.

This sequence joins TRBV7-2 and TRBJ2-3, with D tentatively TRBD1 (5 bases). From germline, CDR1 is SGHTA and CDR2 FQGNSA. The CDR3 spans 12 residues. The CDR3 spells CAPRDVTDTQYF. In DNA, the CDR3 is TGTGCTCCCAGGGATGTAACAGATACGCAGTATTTT.

The V call is TRBV5-5, the J call TRBJ2-5, with D tentatively TRBD2 (6 bases). This CDR3 has 14 amino acids. V lost 5 bases to trimming and J lost 5 bases, with 16 bases between them. CDR1 SGHKS and CDR2 YYEKEE come from the germline V gene (reference sequence). The CDR3 loop reads CASSQALGRETQYF. CDR3 in DNA: TGTGCCAGCAGTCAAGCGTTGGGGAGGGAGACCCAGTACTTC.

This clone was counted a few times. The V call is TRBV7-9, the J call TRBJ2-1, with D uncertain. The V gene's germline CDR1 is SEHNR and CDR2 FQNEAQ (reference sequence). The V end was cut by 10 bases, the J end by 5 bases, with 9 bases between. This CDR3 comprises 11 residues. The CDR3 coding sequence is TGTGCCAACGGTGTGGACAATGAGCAGTTCTTC. Translated: CANGVDNEQFF.

This clone was observed a handful of times. The rearrangement joins TRBV6-5 to TRBJ1-1; 7 bases are a match to TRBD1. This CDR3 is 14 amino acids long. From germline, CDR1 is MNHEY and CDR2 SVGAGI. V shed 7 bases and J 0 bases; nucleotides not matched to a gene: 5. The CDR3 sequence is CASTAGTVNTEAFF. In DNA form, the CDR3 reads TGTGCCAGCACTGCCGGGACAGTGAACACTGAAGCTTTCTTT.

The chain recombines TRBV3-1 (or the pseudogene TRBV3-2) with TRBJ2-3; maybe TRBD2 (6 bases). Germline values: CDR1 LGHDT, CDR2 YNNKEL (reference sequence). The CDR3 is made up of 15 amino acids. Trimming pared 2 bases from V and 7 bases from J, leaving 16 bases between. CDR3 loop: CASSQSSGRGNTQYF. CDR3 bases: TGTGCCAGCAGCCAAAGCTCGGGGCGCGGGAATACGCAGTATTTT.

The rearrangement uses TRBV28 and TRBJ1-2; 9 positions agree with TRBD1. V dropped 4 bases and J dropped 4; count of bases not matched to a gene: 7. Per germline, CDR1 MDHEN and CDR2 SYDVKM. CDR3 length equals 15 residues. CDR3 loop: CASSSQGAEAYGYTF. The CDR3 DNA sequence: TGTGCCAGCAGTTCACAGGGGGCGGAAGCCTATGGCTACACCTTC.

This sequence joins TRBV15 and TRBJ2-5; 8 bases are shared with TRBD1. V trimming: 4 bases; J trimming: 6 bases; junction bases outside the gene matches: 13. Germline values: CDR1 LNHNV, CDR2 YYDKDF (reference sequence). The CDR3 has 16 residues. In nucleotides, the CDR3 is TGTGCCACCAGCACCGGACAGGGTCGGAGTCAACAGACCCAGTACTTC. Translation: CATSTGQGRSQQTQYF.

This clone turned up a few times. The rearrangement uses TRBV30 and TRBJ1-1; D call uncertain. V gave up 0 bases and J gave up 1 base, with 6 bases separating them. The CDR3 runs 13 residues. In germline, CDR1 is GTSNPN, CDR2 SVGIG (reference sequence). The CDR3 region is CAWSVHGNTEAFF. In DNA form, the CDR3 reads TGTGCCTGGAGTGTACATGGGAACACTGAAGCTTTCTTT.

This clone has a single count. The chain carries TRBV30 and TRBJ2-1; no reliable D call. The CDR3 has 15 amino acids. The V end was cut by 3 bases, the J end by 4 bases, with 16 bases between. Germline V lookup: CDR1 GTSNPN, CDR2 SVGIG (reference sequence). The CDR3 bases are TGTGCCTGGAGGGAGCCGGATGTGATTTACAATGAGCAGTTCTTC. Amino acids: CAWREPDVIYNEQFF.

J is TRBJ2-5 and V is TRBV6-2 or TRBV6-3, with 9 bases aligning to TRBD2. The CDR3 spans 15 residues. J gave up 5 bases and V 6 bases, and 10 bases lay outside the gene matches. Germline V lookup: CDR1 MNHEY, CDR2 SVGEGT. The CDR3 sequence: CASSSRGGTEETQYF. In nucleotides, the CDR3 is TGTGCCAGCAGCTCGCGGGGGGGCACAGAGGAGACCCAGTACTTC.

The chain couples TRBV10-1 to TRBJ1-1; D unclear. V lost 3 bases, J lost 4 bases, and 21 bases lay in between. Germline CDR1 and CDR2: WNHNN and SYGVQD (reference sequence). The CDR3 has 17 residues. The CDR3 DNA reads TGCGCCAGCAGTGAAAGACGACAAGTGGATCGAGTCACTGAAGCTTTCTTT. Translating it yields CASSERRQVDRVTEAFF.

This sequence joins TRBV7-2 and TRBJ2-7; D is perhaps TRBD2 (5 bases). Germline loops: CDR1 SGHTA, CDR2 FQGNSA. Trimming removed 1 base from V and 3 bases from J, with 10 bases in between. This CDR3 region has 14 residues. In DNA, the CDR3 is TGTGCCAGCAGCTTAGTTCCGGGGAACTACGAGCAGTACTTC. Its protein is CASSLVPGNYEQYF. The whole variable domain, filled in from reference TRBV7-2 and TRBJ2-7, reads GAGVSQSPSNKVTEKGKDVELRCDPISGHTALYWYRQSLGQGLEFLIYFQGNSAPDKSGLPSDRFSAERTGGSVSTLTIQRTQQEDSAVYLCASSLVPGNYEQYFGPGTRLTVT.

The chain has TRBV7-9 and TRBJ1-2; 7 bases are a match to TRBD1. The CDR3 has 14 residues. Trimming took 5 bases from V and 4 from J; bases not matched to a gene: 7. CDR1 is SEHNR and CDR2 is FQNEAQ in the germline V gene (reference sequence). The CDR3 here is CASSLATGFYGYTF. The CDR3 DNA sequence: TGTGCCAGCAGCCTCGCGACAGGGTTCTATGGCTACACCTTC. The full variable domain, completed using reference TRBV7-9 and TRBJ1-2, is DTGVSQNPRHKITKRGQNVTFRCDPISEHNRLYWYRQTLGQGPEFLTYFQNEAQLEKSRLLSDRFSAERPKGSFSTLEIQRTEQGDSAMYLCASSLATGFYGYTFGSGTRLTVV.

The chain has TRBV5-4 and TRBJ2-7; 11 bases are a match to TRBD1. V gave up 2 bases and J gave up 5 bases; unmatched junction bases: 6. The CDR3 has 15 residues. Per the germline V gene, CDR1 is SGHNT and CDR2 is YYREEE (reference sequence). CDR3 DNA sequence: TGTGCCAGCAGCTTTCTGGACAGGGGGCAGGACGAGCAGTACTTC. Translating it yields CASSFLDRGQDEQYF.

The CDR3 DNA sequence: TGTGCCAGCAGCTTAGGAGGGCGGAGGAGGATGAACACTGAAGCTTTCTTT. Its protein is CASSLGGRRRMNTEAFF. V gene TRBV11-2 combines with J gene TRBJ1-1; no clear D gene. The CDR3 contains 17 residues. Trimming cost V 1 base and J 0 bases, with 15 bases left between them. CDR1 and CDR2 (germline): SGHAT, FQNNGV.

The V and J genes are TRBV13 and TRBJ2-7; D is possibly TRBD1 (6 bases). The CDR3 sequence is 14 residues long. The germline V gene encodes CDR1 PRHDT and CDR2 FYEKMQ (reference sequence). V dropped 3 bases and J dropped 3 bases, with 12 bases sitting between them. CDR3 in amino acids: CASSFAGTSYEQYF. In DNA, the CDR3 is TGTGCCAGCAGCTTCGCCGGGACAAGCTACGAGCAGTACTTC.

The chain links TRBV4-3 to TRBJ2-3; no clear D. Germline values: CDR1 LGHNA, CDR2 YSLEER. This CDR3 is built from 14 residues. Trimming took off 0 bases at V and 6 bases at J, with 10 bases between the two ends. Here the CDR3 reads CASSQEEARDTQYF. In DNA, the CDR3 is TGCGCCAGCAGCCAAGAAGAAGCTAGGGATACGCAGTATTTT.

This rearrangement joins TRBV6-6 to TRBJ2-3; D unresolved. CDR3 length equals 12 residues. The germline CDR1 and CDR2 sequences are MNHNY and SVGAGI (reference sequence). V was shortened by 7 bases and J by 1 base, with 6 bases between the two germline ends. This CDR3 is CASTVRTDTQYF. The CDR3 DNA is TGTGCCAGCACGGTGCGCACAGATACGCAGTATTTT.

In its sample, this clone was seen a few times. This sequence joins TRBV4-3 and TRBJ1-2; D perhaps matches TRBD1 (5 bases). The CDR3 runs 16 residues. V gave up 0 bases and J gave up 2 bases, with 13 bases separating them. Germline V gene sequence: CDR1 LGHNA, CDR2 YSLEER. CDR3 region: CASSQEGGEGNYGYTF. The CDR3 DNA follows: TGCGCCAGCAGCCAAGAGGGGGGGGAAGGGAACTATGGCTACACCTTC.

The chain recombines TRBV9 with TRBJ2-5, with D possibly matching TRBD1 (5 bases). The germline V and J ends were trimmed by 0 bases and 1 base, with 7 bases remaining between them. This CDR3 contains 14 residues. Germline CDR1 reads SGDLS; CDR2 reads YYNGEE. The CDR3 nucleotides read TGTGCCAGCAGCGTAGGACAGATCCAAGAGACCCAGTACTTC. It encodes CASSVGQIQETQYF.